This T cell receptor (beta chain) came from a study of T cell responses to AZD1222 COVID-19 vaccine. Study results and limitations: Dominant at 160-218 and 743-854, vaccine-associated CD4 TCRs also spanned spike. Of the AZD1222 recipients, only 6 or 7 were seropositive at baseline.

Method: immunoSEQ multiplex PCR; TCRdb's copy keeps in-frame clones and lacks some. In the table there are roughly 60,000 clones, 70% to 90% of which are singletons. Germline values: CDR1 LNHDA, CDR2 SQIVND (reference sequence). This CDR3 spans 15 amino acids. With V trimmed by 2 bases and J by 4 bases, 1 base remained unmatched. This clone was seen a handful of times. Its antigen is still unknown. The sequence was collected from an adult in good health. The input for sequencing was peripheral blood, taken on day 0 of AZD1222 vaccination. The chain has TRBV19 and TRBJ2-2; 10 bases line up with TRBD1. In DNA, the CDR3 is TGTGCCAGTAGTATATGGACAGGGGGCACCGGGGAGCTGTTTTTT. Translation: CASSIWTGGTGELFF.